These T cell receptor beta chains were read from a single sample in a study of blood T cell repertoires in COVID-19. Measured with immunoSEQ multiplex PCR; TCRdb has only the in-frame clones, and not every one. This sample yields about half a million clones, of which 70% to 90% are seen a single time; roughly 8% belongs to the top ten. Sequencing input: PBMCs or T cells enriched from blood (not recorded which). Receptors were obtained from a woman aged 55-70 years who had recovered from COVID-19. CDR3s include the opening cysteine and the closing phenylalanine or tryptophan. Fields, in order: V gene, J gene, CDR3 length, CDR3 protein.

TRBV2	TRBJ1-5	16	CASSRRQGDSNQPQHF
TRBV30	TRBJ1-1	12	CAWKRPGTEAFF
TRBV24-1	TRBJ1-1	13	CATAAGGNTEAFF
TRBV4-1	TRBJ1-1	14	CASSPGQGGSSAFF
TRBV6-5	TRBJ1-2	13	CASRDRSNYGYTF
TRBV14	TRBJ1-2	14	CASSLGTTNYGYTF
TRBV9	TRBJ2-3	17	CASSVVLAGPHTDTQYF
TRBV4-1	TRBJ1-4	15	CASSQDSGVGEKLFF
TRBV10-2	TRBJ1-6	15	CASRATGATNSPLHF
TRBV11-2	TRBJ1-1	15	CASSLSPTLNTEAFF
TRBV2	TRBJ2-5	12	CASSTGAETQYF
TRBV24-1	TRBJ2-3	15	CATSDPGLAADTQYF
TRBV5-4	TRBJ1-3	15	CASSLRSLSGNTIYF
TRBV20-1	TRBJ1-5	10	CSASWEGQHF
TRBV15	TRBJ1-1	14	CATSQEREQTEAFF
TRBV2	TRBJ1-4	16	CASSSRTGGPNEKLFF
TRBV11-3	TRBJ1-3	14	CASSLLQTGNTIYF
TRBV4-1	TRBJ1-1	14	CASSSGTRGTEAFF
TRBV6-1	TRBJ1-6	13	CASSEASGSPLHF
TRBV4-1	TRBJ1-2	18	CASSQESPSRRVDYGYTF
TRBV7-7	TRBJ2-3	14	CASSLAGLTDTQYF
TRBV7-8	TRBJ2-7	16	CASTLRGRGNSYEQYF
TRBV5-1	TRBJ1-4	15	CASSRDTATNEKLFF
TRBV24-1	TRBJ2-2	14	CATSDPTGSGELFF
TRBV7-2	TRBJ2-1	14	CASSLNSGKPEQFF
TRBV25-1	TRBJ1-1	16	CASSAHSGQRGTEAFF
TRBV18	TRBJ1-3	14	CASSQQGDGNTIYF
TRBV10-1	TRBJ1-5	18	CASSESHSHRRGNQPQHF
TRBV15	TRBJ2-7	15	CATSRDPGDSYEQYF
TRBV30	TRBJ1-2	13	CAWVRGVNYGYTF
TRBV3-1/TRBV3-2	TRBJ2-5	15	CASSFRLAGEETQYF